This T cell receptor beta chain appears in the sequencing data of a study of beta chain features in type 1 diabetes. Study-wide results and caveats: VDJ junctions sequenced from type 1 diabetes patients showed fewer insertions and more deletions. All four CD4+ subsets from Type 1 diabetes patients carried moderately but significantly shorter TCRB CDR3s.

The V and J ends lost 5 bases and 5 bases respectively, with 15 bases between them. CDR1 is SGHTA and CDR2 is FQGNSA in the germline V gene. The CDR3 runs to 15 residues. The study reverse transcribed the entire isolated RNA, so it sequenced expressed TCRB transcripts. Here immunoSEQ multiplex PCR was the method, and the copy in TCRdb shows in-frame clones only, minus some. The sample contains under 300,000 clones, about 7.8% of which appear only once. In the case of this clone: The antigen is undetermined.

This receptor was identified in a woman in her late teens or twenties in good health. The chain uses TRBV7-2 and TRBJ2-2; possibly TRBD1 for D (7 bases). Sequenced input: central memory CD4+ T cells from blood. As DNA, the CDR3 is TGTGCCAGCAGCCCGGCAGGGGGAGGTACCGGGGAGCTGTTTTTT. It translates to CASSPAGGGTGELFF.